The rows below give T cell receptor beta chains drawn from one sample of a study of cytomegalovirus exposure and HLA in healthy donors. Clones were read by immunoSEQ multiplex PCR, and TCRdb kept only the in-frame ones, dropping some. This sample has approximately 120,000 clones, with around four fifths found just once. What was sequenced was PBMCs. All receptors derive from a man in his thirties or forties in good health and CMV-seropositive. CDR3s include the opening cysteine and the closing phenylalanine or tryptophan. Fields, in order: D gene, clone size, J gene, V gene, CDR3 DNA, CDR3 protein. A D gene is named only where the DNA matches it firmly. Expanded clones are given a class, and other clones once, few, many or no size at all.

- few TRBJ2-7 TRBV7-9 TGTGCCAGCAGCTTATATAATAGGGAGTACGAGCAGTACTTC CASSLYNREYEQYF
- - TRBJ2-7 TRBV6-1 TGTGCCAGCAGTGAAGCGCTAGCATTGTACGAGCAGTACTTC CASSEALALYEQYF
- - TRBJ1-1 TRBV5-1 TGCGCCAGCAGCGTACAGGGGAACACTGAAGCTTTCTTT CASSVQGNTEAFF
- - TRBJ1-5 TRBV4-3 TGCGCCAGCAGCCAAGACCCCTACAATCAGCCCCAGCATTTT CASSQDPYNQPQHF
TRBD1 once TRBJ2-5 TRBV9 TGTGCCAGCAGCGTAGCACCGGACAGGGGTGAGACCCAGTACTTC CASSVAPDRGETQYF
TRBD2 - TRBJ2-3 TRBV27 TGTGCCAGCAGTCCCCGAGGGTGGCGGGAGGGTTCAGATACGCAGTATTTT CASSPRGWREGSDTQYF
- - TRBJ2-7 TRBV6-4 TGTGCCAGCAGTGACCCGAGACTAGATCTCCCTCTTTACTACGAGCAGTACTTC CASSDPRLDLPLYYEQYF
TRBD1 - TRBJ1-5 TRBV18 TGTGCCAGCTCACCCCGCCGGACAGGGGTGGTTAAGCAGCCCCAGCATTTT CASSPRRTGVVKQPQHF
TRBD2 - TRBJ2-2 TRBV10-2 TGCGCCGTTCTAGCGGGGGCGAACACCGGGGAGCTGTTTTTT CAVLAGANTGELFF
TRBD1 - TRBJ2-1 TRBV7-3 TGTGCCAGCAGCTTCGGACAGGGTAATGAGCAGTTCTTC CASSFGQGNEQFF
TRBD1 - TRBJ2-3 TRBV5-1 TGCGCCAGCAGCTTGGACCGGGACAGGGAGACAGATACGCAGTATTTT CASSLDRDRETDTQYF
- - TRBJ2-7 TRBV4-3 TGCGCCAGCAGCCTTCACCCGGCGACTCTCTCCTACGAGCAGTACTTC CASSLHPATLSYEQYF